A single sample is the source of the 21 T cell receptor beta chains below, sequenced in a study of cytomegalovirus exposure and HLA in healthy donors. Primers for the PCR totalled 60 Vbeta and 13 Jbeta. The repertoire was sequenced with immunoSEQ multiplex PCR; TCRdb's copy has only in-frame clones and lacks some. This table holds 150,000 to 200,000 clones, more than 70% found once. The sequencing sample was made of PBMCs. The receptors were gathered from a man younger than 35 in good health and CMV-seropositive.

The rearrangement uses TRBV10-3 and TRBJ1-1, with D possibly being TRBD1 (6 bases). CDR1 is ENHRY, CDR2 SYGVKD, per germline. V shed 9 bases and J shed 3 bases, with 14 bases lying between them. The CDR3 covers 13 residues. CDR3 amino acids: CAMRTEEDTEAFF. The DNA for the CDR3 is TGTGCCATGAGGACAGAAGAGGACACTGAAGCTTTCTTT.

This clone was recorded a few times. The chain uses TRBV28 and TRBJ2-2; a possible D gene is TRBD1 (6 bases). CDR1 is MDHEN and CDR2 is SYDVKM in the germline V gene. CDR3 length: 15 amino acids. The V and J ends lost 2 bases and 7 bases respectively, with 14 bases between them. DNA for the CDR3: TGTGCCAGCAGTTTAAGTTTGGTACAGGGCGGGGAGCTGTTTTTT. It codes for CASSLSLVQGGELFF.

This rearrangement joins TRBV7-2 to TRBJ2-2; 9 bases match TRBD2. Germline CDR1 is SGHTA and CDR2 is FQGNSA. This CDR3 comprises 16 residues. V was clipped by 7 bases and J by 4 bases; unmatched bases: 10. This chain's CDR3 is CASTLLSGRGTGELFF. The CDR3 region has the DNA TGTGCCAGCACCCTACTTAGCGGGAGAGGCACCGGGGAGCTGTTTTTT.

The rearrangement uses TRBV4-1 and TRBJ1-1, with D tentatively TRBD1 (5 bases). CDR1 and CDR2 (germline): MGHRA, YSYEKL. The CDR3 is 15 amino acids. Trimming removed 1 base from V and 4 bases from J, with 13 bases in between. CDR3 sequence (DNA): TGCGCCAGCAGCCAAGTAGGGGCATCTGGCACTGAAGCTTTCTTT. Its translation: CASSQVGASGTEAFF.

The chain uses TRBV5-1 and TRBJ2-1; 8 bases are a match to TRBD2. With 0 bases clipped from V and 8 bases from J, the junction kept 4 bases outside the gene matches. Per germline, CDR1 SGHRS and CDR2 YFSETQ. The CDR3 covers 14 residues. The CDR3 DNA sequence: TGCGCCAGCAGCTTGGTTAGCGGGAAAGATGAGCAGTTCTTC. Amino acid sequence: CASSLVSGKDEQFF. The full variable domain, with the rest looked up from reference TRBV5-1 and TRBJ2-1, is KAGVTQTPRYLIKTRGQQVTLSCSPISGHRSVSWYQQTPGQGLQFLFEYFSETQRNKGNFPGRFSGRQFSNSRSEMNVSTLELGDSALYLCASSLVSGKDEQFFGPGTRLTVL.

V is TRBV5-4 and J is TRBJ1-2; D perhaps matches TRBD1 (5 bases). This CDR3 spans 13 amino acids. V lost 0 bases to trimming and J lost 6 bases, with 9 bases between them. Germline-derived CDR1 and CDR2 are SGHNT and YYREEE (reference sequence). CDR3 nucleotides: TGTGCCAGCAGCTTGGACAGGAAAGATGGCTACACCTTC. Amino acids: CASSLDRKDGYTF.

CDR3 loop: CASSGRTVGSGANVLTF. For the CDR3, the DNA is TGTGCCAGCAGCGGACGGACAGTTGGCTCTGGGGCCAACGTCCTGACTTTC. The rearrangement joins TRBV9 to TRBJ2-6; D might be TRBD1 (6 bases). The CDR3 extends over 17 amino acids. Germline assignment: CDR1 SGDLS and CDR2 YYNGEE. The germline V and J ends were trimmed by 3 bases and 0 bases, with 13 bases remaining between them.

The CDR3 here is CASSPTRTSEKLFF. The CDR3 bases are TGTGCCAGCAGTCCAACTAGGACGAGTGAAAAACTGTTTTTT. The rearrangement uses TRBV27 and TRBJ1-4; D remains ambiguous. Germline V gene sequence: CDR1 MNHEY, CDR2 SMNVEV (reference sequence). Trimming removed 5 bases from V and 7 bases from J, with 14 bases in between. The CDR3 length is 14 residues.

The J gene is TRBJ2-7, the V gene TRBV5-1; 9 bases match TRBD2. V lost 0 bases to trimming and J lost 4 bases; unmatched junction nucleotides: 8. The CDR3 length is 16 residues. Germline V gene lookup returns CDR1 SGHRS and CDR2 YFSETQ. This chain's CDR3 is CASSLVLAGGQYEQYF. The CDR3 coding sequence is TGCGCCAGCAGCTTGGTGCTGGCGGGAGGGCAGTACGAGCAGTACTTC.

The V gene is TRBV28, the J gene TRBJ1-2; 8 nucleotides line up with TRBD1. The trim removed 5 bases at V and 4 bases at J, leaving 3 bases unmatched. This CDR3 has 13 residues. Germline loops: CDR1 MDHEN, CDR2 SYDVKM. The CDR3 spells CASSVTGAYGYTF. The CDR3 coding sequence is TGTGCCAGCAGTGTGACAGGGGCCTATGGCTACACCTTC.

A few counts support this clone. The CDR3 DNA is TGTGCCAGCAGCCCGAGCAGGGGCGGGAGAGCCCTCCAAGAGACCCAGTACTTC. This sequence encodes CASSPSRGGRALQETQYF. This chain joins TRBV4-2 and TRBJ2-5, with a tentative D call TRBD2 (7 bases). The CDR3 is 18 residues long. Deletions cut 4 bases from V and 1 base from J, with 22 bases between. Germline V lookup: CDR1 LGHNA, CDR2 YNFKEQ.

The chain combines TRBV9 with TRBJ1-1; possible D gene TRBD1, 6 bases. V was clipped by 3 bases and J by 4 bases, with 16 bases between them. Germline-derived CDR1 and CDR2 are SGDLS and YYNGEE. The CDR3 is 15 amino acids. CDR3 loop: CASSAPRGAPTEAFF. DNA of the CDR3: TGTGCCAGCAGCGCCCCTCGGGGGGCGCCCACTGAAGCTTTCTTT.

The CDR3 nucleotides are TGTGCCAGCAGTGCCATCAGGGTGCAAGAGACCCAGTACTTC. It is translated as CASSAIRVQETQYF. V and J are TRBV25-1 and TRBJ2-5, with D perhaps matching TRBD1 (5 bases). V lost 4 bases and J 2 bases, leaving 11 bases between the germline ends. Per the germline V gene, CDR1 is MGHDK and CDR2 is SYGVNS. This CDR3 contains 14 residues.

This clone was observed a few times. This chain joins TRBV27 and TRBJ2-7; D not certain. The J call is doubtful: the DNA matches TRBJ2-4 better. CDR1 is MNHEY and CDR2 is SMNVEV in the germline V gene (reference sequence). This CDR3 is built from 15 residues. The CDR3 loop is CATPRQALAKNIQYF. CDR3 coding DNA: TGTGCCACCCCTCGTCAGGCCCTAGCCAAAAACATTCAGTACTTC.

The rearrangement joins TRBV10-2 to TRBJ2-3, with D possibly being TRBD2 (6 bases). This CDR3 is 17 amino acids long. The germline CDR1 and CDR2 sequences are WSHSY and SAAADI. Deletions cut 2 bases from V and 0 bases from J, with 15 bases between. Here the CDR3 reads CASSEARRRGSTDTQYF. CDR3 DNA sequence: TGCGCCAGCAGTGAGGCCAGGAGGAGGGGCAGCACAGATACGCAGTATTTT.

This chain connects TRBV6-6 to TRBJ2-1, with 8 bases aligning to TRBD2. The CDR3 extends over 15 amino acids. J lost 7 bases, V lost 0 bases, and 5 bases had no gene match. From germline, CDR1 is MNHNY and CDR2 SVGAGI (reference sequence). In nucleotides, the CDR3 is TGTGCCAGCAGTTACTCGACGGGAGGGCAAAATGAGCAGTTCTTC. Protein sequence: CASSYSTGGQNEQFF.

The chain uses TRBV28 and TRBJ1-1; 7 bases are shared with TRBD1. The length of the CDR3 is 15 residues. The germline gives CDR1 MDHEN, CDR2 SYDVKM. Trimming at V came to 3 bases and at J to 4 bases, leaving 8 bases not matched to a gene. CDR3 nucleotides: TGTGCCAGCAGTTTCCGGACAGGTTTTACCACTGAAGCTTTCTTT. It codes for CASSFRTGFTTEAFF.

This clone appeared a few times. The genes are TRBV10-1 and TRBJ2-2, with D possibly TRBD1 on 6 matching bases. This CDR3 has 13 amino acids. The germline CDR1 and CDR2 sequences are WNHNN and SYGVQD (reference sequence). The V and J ends lost 6 bases and 2 bases respectively, with 7 bases between them. The CDR3 region is CASRQGNTGELFF. The CDR3 region has the DNA TGCGCCAGCAGACAGGGAAACACCGGGGAGCTGTTTTTT.

The rearrangement uses TRBV7-9 and TRBJ2-7; 7 bases line up with TRBD1. This CDR3 is built from 18 residues. Germline lookup yields CDR1 SEHNR and CDR2 FQNEAQ (reference sequence). After removal of 1 base from V and 0 bases from J, the junction contained 12 bases not matched to a gene. This CDR3 is CASSLGLPGQLSSYEQYF. DNA of the CDR3: TGTGCCAGCAGCTTAGGTCTCCCGGGACAGCTGAGCTCCTACGAGCAGTACTTC.

The chain has TRBV19 and TRBJ2-2; D is unresolved. Germline V gives CDR1 LNHDA, CDR2 SQIVND (reference sequence). The CDR3 loop spans 13 amino acids. Between the trimmed V and J ends, which lost 3 bases and 3 bases, there was a span of 5 bases. The CDR3 spells CASSILYTGELFF. CDR3 DNA: TGTGCCAGTAGTATCCTGTACACCGGGGAGCTGTTTTTT.

This sequence joins TRBV18 and TRBJ1-1; D gene unclear. This CDR3 has 14 residues. V was pared by 3 bases and J by 4 bases, with 12 bases between. Germline loops: CDR1 KGHSH, CDR2 LQKENI. This chain's CDR3 is CASSPPTRTTEAFF. The CDR3 nucleotides are TGTGCCAGCTCACCCCCGACTCGTACCACTGAAGCTTTCTTT.